This T cell receptor (beta chain) was obtained from a study of T cell changes during pregnancy in multiple sclerosis. Generated by immunoSEQ multiplex PCR, the TCRdb table keeps only in-frame clones and is missing some. The profile shows about 45,000 clones, around 93% of them singletons. V shed 4 bases, J shed 4 bases, and the junction held 8 bases outside the gene matches. The CDR3 loop spans 15 amino acids. The V gene's germline CDR1 is MNHEY and CDR2 SVGAGI. The receptor's source is a female donor with multiple sclerosis, enrolled in a pregnancy study. The chain links TRBV6-5 to TRBJ2-7, with TRBD1 identical over 9 bases. Sample: CD4+ T cells from peripheral blood mononuclear cells, taken in the third trimester of pregnancy. Here the CDR3 reads CASSFTGTGIYEQYF. CDR3 nucleotide sequence: TGTGCCAGCAGTTTCACCGGGACAGGGATTTACGAGCAGTACTTC.